This T cell receptor beta chain was sequenced in a study of blood T cell repertoires in COVID-19. V was shortened by 7 bases and J by 9 bases, with 19 bases between the two germline ends. Germline V gene lookup returns CDR1 SNHLY and CDR2 FYNNEI. There are 14 residues in the CDR3. Libraries were prepared by immunoSEQ multiplex PCR; TCRdb keeps only in-frame clonotypes and omits some of them. The sample lists 330,000 or so clones; around 90% were seen once. This chain joins TRBV2 and TRBJ2-1, with D maybe TRBD1 (6 bases). This TCR came from a woman aged 55-69 years with COVID-19, enrolled during active disease. The sample consisted of peripheral blood. CDR3 sequence reads: CASTLEGGGGEQFF. The CDR3 DNA reads as TGTGCCAGCACCCTAGAGGGTGGGGGCGGTGAGCAGTTCTTC.